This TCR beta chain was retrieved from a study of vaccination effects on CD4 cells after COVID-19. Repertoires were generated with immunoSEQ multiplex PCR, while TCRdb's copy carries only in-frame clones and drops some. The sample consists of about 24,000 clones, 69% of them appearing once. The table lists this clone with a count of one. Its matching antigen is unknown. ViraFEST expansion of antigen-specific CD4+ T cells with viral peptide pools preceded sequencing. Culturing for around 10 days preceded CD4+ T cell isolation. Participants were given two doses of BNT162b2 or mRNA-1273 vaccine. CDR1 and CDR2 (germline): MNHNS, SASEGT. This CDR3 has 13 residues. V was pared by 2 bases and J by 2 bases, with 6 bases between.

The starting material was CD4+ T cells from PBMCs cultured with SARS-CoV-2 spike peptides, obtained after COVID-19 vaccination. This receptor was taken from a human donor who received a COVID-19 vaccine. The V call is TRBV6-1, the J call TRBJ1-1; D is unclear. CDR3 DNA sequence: TGTGCCAGCAGTGAAACCACTAACACTGAAGCTTTCTTT. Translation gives CASSETTNTEAFF.